One sample yielded the 6 T cell receptor beta chains listed below, sequenced in a study of cytomegalovirus exposure and HLA in healthy donors. Method: immunoSEQ multiplex PCR; TCRdb's copy keeps in-frame clones and lacks some. The sample has fewer than 120,000 clones; roughly nine tenths are singletons. The sample consisted of PBMCs. These receptors were taken from a woman under 30 in good health and CMV-seronegative.

The chain employs TRBV19 and TRBJ2-7; a possible D gene is TRBD2 (6 bases). This CDR3 has 16 residues. Germline V gene sequence: CDR1 LNHDA, CDR2 SQIVND (reference sequence). V was shortened by 1 base and J by 1 base, with 14 bases between the two germline ends. The CDR3 loop reads CASSIGVGGASYEQYF. In DNA form, the CDR3 reads TGTGCCAGTAGTATAGGTGTCGGCGGGGCGTCCTACGAGCAGTACTTC.

The gene calls are TRBV7-2 and TRBJ1-2, with 7 positions matching TRBD1. The ends lost 2 bases at V and 1 base at J; junction bases unmatched: 7. This CDR3 has 16 residues. CDR1 and CDR2 (germline): SGHTA, FQGNSA. CDR3 DNA: TGTGCCAGCAGCTTAATTAGCGGGACAGTTAACTATGGCTACACCTTC. Its protein is CASSLISGTVNYGYTF.

V is TRBV9 and J is TRBJ1-2; D is perhaps TRBD1 (5 bases). The CDR3 has 15 residues. The germline gives CDR1 SGDLS, CDR2 YYNGEE. V gave up 3 bases and J gave up 1 base, with 13 bases separating them. CDR3 nucleotides: TGTGCCAGCAGCGCTCTCGGACAAGTTAACTATGGCTACACCTTC. Amino acids: CASSALGQVNYGYTF.

This CDR3 is CASSLWTGKDSYEQYF. CDR3 coding DNA: TGTGCCAGCAGCTTATGGACAGGCAAAGATTCCTACGAGCAGTACTTC. This chain joins TRBV11-2 and TRBJ2-7, with 7 positions matching TRBD1. CDR3 size: 16 residues. V shed 2 bases and J 1 base; nucleotides not matched to a gene: 8. The germline V gene has CDR1 SGHAT and CDR2 FQNNGV.

The DNA of the CDR3 is TGTGCCAGCAGCTTGGTACTCCAAGAGACCCAGTACTTC. Its translation: CASSLVLQETQYF. The V and J genes are TRBV7-2 and TRBJ2-5; no definite D call. CDR3 length: 13 residues. Germline assignment: CDR1 SGHTA and CDR2 FQGNSA. Trimming left V 3 bases short and J 1 base short, with 6 bases between.

J is TRBJ2-2 and V is TRBV5-1; TRBD2 aligns across 7 bases. Trimming removed 4 bases from V and 0 bases from J; junction bases left unmatched: 3. This CDR3 contains 15 residues. Germline loops: CDR1 SGHRS, CDR2 YFSETQ. The CDR3: CASSLSGTNTGELFF. As DNA, the CDR3 is TGCGCCAGCAGCCTCAGCGGGACGAACACCGGGGAGCTGTTTTTT.